Listed here are 16 T cell receptor beta chains from one sample, sequenced in a study of control samples from healthy donors and cancer patients (dated by TCRdb to 2020 to 2022). Receptor amplification or capture employed the immunoSEQ multiplex PCR assay. Held by TCRdb, this immuneACCESS table contains in-frame sequences only and omits some clones. Under half of the omission traces to an unresolved V gene where checked; the cause of the rest is unknown. The sample table records approximately 90,000 clones; roughly 86% of these occur just once. The ten largest make up roughly 21% of the sample. The material sequenced was blood. The receptors here all came from a young man in good health.

The rearrangement uses TRBV9 and TRBJ1-1, with D uncertain. CDR1 is SGDLS, CDR2 YYNGEE, per germline. This CDR3 spans 13 amino acids. The V end was cut by 4 bases, the J end by 10 bases, with 17 bases between. This chain's CDR3 is CASSPDGRVIAFF. In nucleotides, the CDR3 is TGTGCCAGCAGCCCCGACGGGAGGGTTATAGCTTTCTTT. The full variable domain, rest sourced from reference TRBV9 and TRBJ1-1, is DSGVTQTPKHLITATGQRVTLRCSPRSGDLSVYWYQQSLDQGLQFLIQYYNGEERAKGNILERFSAQQFPDLHSELNLSSLELGDSALYFCASSPDGRVIAFFGQGTRLTVV.

The V call is TRBV9, the J call TRBJ2-2; TRBD2 matches at 8 bases. The germline CDR1 and CDR2 sequences are SGDLS and YYNGEE. The junction had 3 bases not matched to a gene; V was cut back by 0 bases and J by 5 bases. The CDR3 is 15 residues long. The chain's CDR3 is CASSVAGGSTGELFF. The CDR3 nucleotides read TGTGCCAGCAGCGTAGCGGGGGGGAGTACCGGGGAGCTGTTTTTT.

The chain employs TRBV19 and TRBJ2-3; TRBD2 matches 9 bases. The CDR3 has 14 amino acids. The germline gives CDR1 LNHDA, CDR2 SQIVND (reference sequence). V lost 7 bases and J lost 4; bases outside the gene matches: 6. The CDR3: CASTAGGHSDTQYF. The CDR3 nucleotides read TGTGCCAGTACGGCGGGGGGGCACTCAGATACGCAGTATTTT.

This clone was detected a few times. The chain joins TRBV7-9 to TRBJ1-6; D unclear. Germline assignment: CDR1 SEHNR and CDR2 FQNEAQ (reference sequence). This CDR3 spans 15 amino acids. V lost 1 base, J lost 9 bases, and 13 bases lay in between. The CDR3 region has the DNA TGTGCCAGCAGCTTAGGTTCCACCGACGGTTCACCCCTCCACTTT. Protein sequence: CASSLGSTDGSPLHF.

The chain carries TRBV7-9 and TRBJ1-3; 9 nucleotides agree with TRBD1. The CDR3 extends over 15 amino acids. V lost 5 bases to trimming and J lost 4 bases; unmatched junction nucleotides: 6. Germline CDR1 and CDR2: SEHNR and FQNEAQ (reference sequence). Here the CDR3 reads CASSLQGATGNTIYF. The CDR3 DNA follows: TGTGCCAGCAGCCTACAGGGGGCGACGGGAAACACCATATATTTT. Full variable domain (rest looked up from reference TRBV7-9 and TRBJ1-3): DTGVSQNPRHKITKRGQNVTFRCDPISEHNRLYWYRQTLGQGPEFLTYFQNEAQLEKSRLLSDRFSAERPKGSFSTLEIQRTEQGDSAMYLCASSLQGATGNTIYFGEGSWLTVV.

The rearrangement links TRBV4-1 to TRBJ1-4; possible D gene TRBD1, 6 bases. The CDR3 is 13 amino acids. The V gene's germline CDR1 is MGHRA and CDR2 YSYEKL. Between the trimmed V and J ends, which lost 6 bases and 8 bases, there was a span of 13 bases. The CDR3 region is CASREQGNEKLFF. CDR3 coding DNA: TGCGCCAGCAGAGAACAGGGAAACGAAAAACTGTTTTTT.

This CDR3 is CASSLKGGGTQYF. The DNA for the CDR3 is TGTGCCAGCAGTTTAAAGGGGGGTGGTACGCAGTATTTT. V is TRBV12-3 or TRBV12-4 and J is TRBJ2-3, with D perhaps given as TRBD1 or TRBD2 (6 bases each). CDR3 size: 13 residues. V lost 2 bases and J lost 8, with 11 bases in between.

The rearrangement joins TRBV4-1 to TRBJ1-5, with a possible D match to TRBD1 (5 bases). The germline CDR1 and CDR2 sequences are MGHRA and YSYEKL. The germline V and J ends were trimmed by 2 bases and 4 bases, with 12 bases remaining between them. The CDR3 totals 15 residues. In nucleotides, the CDR3 is TGCGCCAGCAGCCAATTCGAAGACAGAAATCAGCCCCAGCATTTT. It codes for CASSQFEDRNQPQHF.

V usage is TRBV18 and J usage is TRBJ2-4; TRBD2 matches 11 bases. Germline V gives CDR1 KGHSH, CDR2 LQKENI. With 4 bases clipped from V and 8 bases from J, the junction kept 10 bases outside the gene matches. The CDR3 spans 16 residues. The CDR3 loop is CASSQSLAGGRDIQYF. CDR3 in DNA: TGTGCCAGCTCACAGTCCCTAGCGGGGGGCCGGGACATTCAGTACTTC.

The V gene is TRBV18, the J gene TRBJ2-1, with D perhaps given as TRBD1 or TRBD2 (5 bases each). Trimming removed 6 bases from V and 3 bases from J, with 15 bases in between. Germline lookup yields CDR1 KGHSH and CDR2 LQKENI. The CDR3 is 15 amino acids. In nucleotides, the CDR3 is TGTGCCAGCTCCCCGGGACCCGGTATCTACAATGAGCAGTTCTTC. Protein product: CASSPGPGIYNEQFF.

The V call is TRBV5-1, the J call TRBJ1-1; possibly TRBD1 for D (6 bases). Germline V lookup: CDR1 SGHRS, CDR2 YFSETQ. The length of the CDR3 is 15 residues. The ends were cut back, 3 bases at V and 1 base at J, with 13 bases in the middle. The CDR3 region has the DNA TGCGCCAGCAGCTACTGGGACACACCGAACACTGAAGCTTTCTTT. Its translation: CASSYWDTPNTEAFF.

The V gene is TRBV12-3 or TRBV12-4, the J gene TRBJ2-3; D is unresolved. This CDR3 is built from 11 residues. Trimming removed 2 bases from V and 3 bases from J, with 0 bases in between. The CDR3 DNA reads as TGTGCCAGCAGTTTAACAGATACGCAGTATTTT. Translated: CASSLTDTQYF.

The chain joins TRBV7-9 to TRBJ1-6, with a weak D call TRBD1 (5 bases). The CDR3 sequence is 16 residues long. Trimming pared 6 bases from V and 3 bases from J, leaving 15 bases between. CDR1 SEHNR and CDR2 FQNEAQ come from the germline V gene (reference sequence). The CDR3 DNA follows: TGTGCCAGCAGTTACCCGGGGGAGGGCTATAATTCACCCCTCCACTTT. Protein sequence: CASSYPGEGYNSPLHF.

The rearrangement joins TRBV30 to TRBJ1-6; tentative D call: TRBD1 (5 bases). The germline V gene has CDR1 GTSNPN and CDR2 SVGIG (reference sequence). Trimming stripped 4 bases from V and 3 bases from J, with 13 bases between. The CDR3 is 15 residues long. This CDR3 is CAWKSRVNYNSPLHF. CDR3 nucleotide sequence: TGTGCCTGGAAAAGCAGGGTAAACTATAATTCACCCCTCCACTTT.

The chain joins TRBV4-1 to TRBJ2-2; the D gene could be TRBD1 or TRBD2 (7 bases each). V was trimmed by 4 bases and J by 9 bases, leaving 15 bases between them. CDR1 is MGHRA and CDR2 is YSYEKL in the germline V gene. The CDR3 is 14 residues long. The CDR3 coding sequence is TGCGCCAGCAGCCCCCCAGGGGGGGGCAGGGAGCTGTTTTTT. Translated, it gives CASSPPGGGRELFF.

This clone has only one observation. V is TRBV2 and J is TRBJ2-1; D possibly corresponds to TRBD1 (6 bases). The CDR3 is 13 amino acids. The V end lost 7 bases, the J end lost 7 bases, and 14 bases lay between the germline ends. CDR1 SNHLY and CDR2 FYNNEI come from the germline V gene. The CDR3 bases are TGTGCCAGCAATCCCCTGACAGGAAATGAGCAGTTCTTC. It translates to CASNPLTGNEQFF.